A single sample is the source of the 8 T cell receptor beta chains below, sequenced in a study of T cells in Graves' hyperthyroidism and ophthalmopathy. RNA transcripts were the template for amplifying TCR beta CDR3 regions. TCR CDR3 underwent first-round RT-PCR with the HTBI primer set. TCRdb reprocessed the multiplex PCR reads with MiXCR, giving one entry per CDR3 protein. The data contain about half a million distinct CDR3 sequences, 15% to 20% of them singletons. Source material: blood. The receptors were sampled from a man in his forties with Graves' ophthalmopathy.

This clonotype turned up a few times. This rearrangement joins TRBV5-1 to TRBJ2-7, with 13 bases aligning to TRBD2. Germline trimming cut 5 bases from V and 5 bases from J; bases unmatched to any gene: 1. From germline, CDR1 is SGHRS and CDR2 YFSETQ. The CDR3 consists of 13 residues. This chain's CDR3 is CASRTSGGHEQYF. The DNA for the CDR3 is TGCGCCAGCAGGACTAGCGGGGGGCACGAGCAGTACTTC. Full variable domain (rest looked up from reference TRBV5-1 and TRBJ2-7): KAGVTQTPRYLIKTRGQQVTLSCSPISGHRSVSWYQQTPGQGLQFLFEYFSETQRNKGNFPGRFSGRQFSNSRSEMNVSTLELGDSALYLCASRTSGGHEQYFGPGTRLTVT.

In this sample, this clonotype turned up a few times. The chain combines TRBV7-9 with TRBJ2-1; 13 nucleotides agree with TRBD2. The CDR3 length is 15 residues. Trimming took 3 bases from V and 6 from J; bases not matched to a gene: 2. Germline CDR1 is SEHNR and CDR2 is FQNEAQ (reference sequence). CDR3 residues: CASSLTSGRTNEQFF. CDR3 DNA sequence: TGTGCCAGCAGCTTGACTAGCGGGAGGACCAATGAGCAGTTCTTC.

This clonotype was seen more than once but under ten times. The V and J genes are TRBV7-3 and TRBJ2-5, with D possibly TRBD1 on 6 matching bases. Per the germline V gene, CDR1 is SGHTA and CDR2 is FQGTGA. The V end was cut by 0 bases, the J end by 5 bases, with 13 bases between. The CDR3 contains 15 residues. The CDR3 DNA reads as TGTGCCAGCAGCTTAACCGGGACAACCACGGAGACCCAGTACTTC. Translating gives CASSLTGTTTETQYF.

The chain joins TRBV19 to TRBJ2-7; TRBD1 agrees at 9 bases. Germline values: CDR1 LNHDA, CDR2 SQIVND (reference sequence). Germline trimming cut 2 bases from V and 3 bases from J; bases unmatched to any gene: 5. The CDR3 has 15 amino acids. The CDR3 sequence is CASSIRGQGLYEQYF. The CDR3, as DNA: TGTGCCAGTAGTATAAGGGGACAGGGACTCTACGAGCAGTACTTC.

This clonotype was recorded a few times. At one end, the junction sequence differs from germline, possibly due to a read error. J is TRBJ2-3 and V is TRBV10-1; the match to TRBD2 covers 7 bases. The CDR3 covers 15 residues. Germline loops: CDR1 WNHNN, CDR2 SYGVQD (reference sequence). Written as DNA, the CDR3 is TGCGCCAGCAGTGAGCTCGGGGGGAGCAGAGATACGCAGTATTTT. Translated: CASSELGGSRDTQYF.

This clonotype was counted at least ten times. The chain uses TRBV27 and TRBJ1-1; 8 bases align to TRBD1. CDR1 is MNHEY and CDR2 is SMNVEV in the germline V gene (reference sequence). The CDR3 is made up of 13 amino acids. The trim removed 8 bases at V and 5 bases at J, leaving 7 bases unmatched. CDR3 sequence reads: CASAIQGGTEAFF. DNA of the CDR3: TGTGCCAGCGCGATACAGGGGGGGACTGAAGCTTTCTTT.

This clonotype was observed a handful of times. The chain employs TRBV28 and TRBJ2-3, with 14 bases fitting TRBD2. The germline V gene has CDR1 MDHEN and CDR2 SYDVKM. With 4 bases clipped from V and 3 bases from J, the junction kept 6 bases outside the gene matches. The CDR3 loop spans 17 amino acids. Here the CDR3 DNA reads TGTGCCAGCAGTTCTGGACTAGCGGGAGGTTTAACAGATACGCAGTATTTT. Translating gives CASSSGLAGGLTDTQYF.

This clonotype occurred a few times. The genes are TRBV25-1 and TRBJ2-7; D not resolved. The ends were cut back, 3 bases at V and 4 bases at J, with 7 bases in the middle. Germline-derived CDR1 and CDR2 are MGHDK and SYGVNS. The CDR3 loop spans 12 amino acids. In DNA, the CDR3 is TGTGCCAGCAGTGACGGGTGGTACGAGCAGTACTTC. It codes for CASSDGWYEQYF.